This T cell receptor (beta chain) was recorded in a study of Ad26.COV2.S vaccination and SARS-CoV-2 variants. The treatment denotes: some 20 received Ad26.COV2.S at low or high dose, single or two shots; about 5 received placebo; per-sample allocation not given. Sampling was performed 63 days after the first vaccine or placebo injection. Here immunoSEQ multiplex PCR was the method, and the copy in TCRdb shows in-frame clones only, minus some. The table lists 300,000 to 500,000 clones, approximately 86% of them singletons. Germline values: CDR1 LNHNV, CDR2 YYDKDF (reference sequence). This CDR3 has 17 residues. Trimming cost V 0 bases and J 7 bases; bases outside gene matches: 7.

The rearrangement uses TRBV15 and TRBJ2-1, with 12 positions matching TRBD2. The sample was peripheral blood, taken in a trial of Ad26.COV2.S vaccine versus placebo. This clonotype originated in a person aged 18 to 59 who received the Ad26.COV2.S COVID-19 vaccine or a placebo. CDR3 in amino acids: CATSRDRTSGGTNEQFF. The CDR3 nucleotides are TGTGCCACCAGCAGAGACCGAACTAGCGGGGGGACAAATGAGCAGTTCTTC.